The present T cell receptor beta chain was sequenced within a study of CD8+ T cells in alopecia areata. The treatment denotes: oral pan-JAK inhibitor, 5-10 mg twice daily. This CDR3 is 15 amino acids long. CDR1 GTSNPN and CDR2 SVGIG come from the germline V gene (reference sequence). Trimming took 0 bases from V and 6 from J; bases not matched to a gene: 4. Isolated RNA was reverse transcribed into cDNA used as the sequencing template. The assay was immunoSEQ multiplex PCR, and TCRdb's table has in-frame clones only and misses some. This table has roughly 200,000 clones, about 60% appearing once. The genes are TRBV30 and TRBJ1-5, with 11 bases that match TRBD1. The sample consisted of CD8+ T cells sorted from blood, taken at week 24, from a patient treated with tofacitinib. The receptor was derived from a human donor with alopecia areata. CDR3 DNA sequence: TGTGCCTGGAGTGTAGGACAGGGGGCTAGTCAGCCCCAGCATTTT. Residues: CAWSVGQGASQPQHF.